Here is one T cell receptor beta chain with its context. The germline gives CDR1 GTSNPN, CDR2 SVGIG (reference sequence). This CDR3 contains 13 residues. Trimming removed 0 bases from V and 1 base from J, with 6 bases in between. This sample stems from a study of blood T cell repertoires in COVID-19. Turning to the study itself: Acute and convalescent COVID-19 specimens originated in the United States, Italy and Spain. Sources were T cells, B-cell-depleted T cells, or PBMCs; the material itself was cDNA or gDNA.

The protocol was immunoSEQ multiplex PCR, while the TCRdb copy is restricted to in-frame clones and leaves out a portion. The sample gives 120,000 to 150,000 clones, 87% of which show up once; 0.95% is in the top ten. The chain is built from TRBV30 and TRBJ1-1; D is ambiguous. The source of this sequence is a woman in her forties or fifties with acute or convalescent COVID-19. Specimen: peripheral blood. The CDR3 here is CAWSVGPNTEAFF. CDR3 nucleotides: TGTGCCTGGAGTGTGGGCCCGAACACTGAAGCTTTCTTT.